This TCR beta chain was found in a study of technical replicates of blood from a few donors. Germline V CDR1 and CDR2: SEHNR, FQNEAQ (reference sequence). V was clipped by 1 base and J by 2 bases; unmatched bases: 7. The CDR3 consists of 17 residues. Profiled with immunoSEQ multiplex PCR; TCRdb holds only in-frame clones, not every one. This repertoire shows over 85,000 clones, 90% to 97% found once; its top ten account for 0.36%. The specimen sequenced was T cells isolated from PBMCs. The chain links TRBV7-9 to TRBJ2-1; 8 bases align to TRBD2. The clonotype comes from a human donor in good health. The chain's CDR3 is CASSLVLAGITYNEQFF. CDR3 coding DNA: TGTGCCAGCAGCTTAGTTTTAGCGGGGATAACCTACAATGAGCAGTTCTTC.